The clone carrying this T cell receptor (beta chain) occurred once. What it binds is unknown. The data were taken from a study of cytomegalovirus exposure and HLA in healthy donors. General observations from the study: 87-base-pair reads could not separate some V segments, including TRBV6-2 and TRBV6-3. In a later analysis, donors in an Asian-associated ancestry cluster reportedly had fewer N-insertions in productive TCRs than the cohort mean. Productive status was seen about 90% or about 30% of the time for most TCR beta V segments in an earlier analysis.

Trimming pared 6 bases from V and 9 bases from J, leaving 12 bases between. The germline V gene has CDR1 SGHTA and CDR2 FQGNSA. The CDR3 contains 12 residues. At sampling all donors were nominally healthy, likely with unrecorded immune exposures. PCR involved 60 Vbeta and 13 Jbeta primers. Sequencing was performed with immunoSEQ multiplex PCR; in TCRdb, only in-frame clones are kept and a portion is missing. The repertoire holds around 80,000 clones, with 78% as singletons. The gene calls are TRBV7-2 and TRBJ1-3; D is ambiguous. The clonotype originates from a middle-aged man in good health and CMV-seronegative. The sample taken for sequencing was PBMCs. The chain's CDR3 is CASRPPESTIYF. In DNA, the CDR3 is TGTGCCAGCAGGCCTCCGGAGAGCACCATATATTTT. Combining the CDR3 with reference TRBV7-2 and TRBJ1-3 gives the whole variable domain GAGVSQSPSNKVTEKGKDVELRCDPISGHTALYWYRQSLGQGLEFLIYFQGNSAPDKSGLPSDRFSAERTGGSVSTLTIQRTQQEDSAVYLCASRPPESTIYFGEGSWLTVV.